Each of the 14 T cell receptor beta chains below was sequenced from the same sample in a study of blood T cells in healthy people across ages. Through a sample-barcoded 5' primer and a J-beta primer mix, a second PCR was run for roughly 6 to 12 cycles. TCRdb fed the 5' RACE reads into MiXCR, producing one record per CDR3 protein. The data hold roughly 790,000 distinct CDR3 sequences, with roughly 43% observed a single time. The sequenced sample was blood. These receptors came from a woman aged 55 to 70 in good health.

There are a few counts of this clonotype. Written as DNA, the CDR3 is TGTGCCAGCAGCGTAGAAGGGAGGGCCACAGATACGCAGTATTTT. Amino acid sequence: CASSVEGRATDTQYF. The V and J genes are TRBV9 and TRBJ2-3; 7 positions agree with TRBD2. Trimming at V came to 0 bases and at J to 2 bases, leaving 3 bases not matched to a gene. This CDR3 has 15 residues. Germline CDR1 SGDLS, CDR2 YYNGEE. Supplemented by reference TRBV9 and TRBJ2-3, the full variable domain reads DSGVTQTPKHLITATGQRVTLRCSPRSGDLSVYWYQQSLDQGLQFLIQYYNGEERAKGNILERFSAQQFPDLHSELNLSSLELGDSALYFCASSVEGRATDTQYFGPGTRLTVL.

The V gene is TRBV4-2, the J gene TRBJ2-3; 7 bases are a match to TRBD2. The CDR3 spans 16 residues. Germline V gene data show CDR1 as LGHNA and CDR2 as YNFKEQ. The V gene end was trimmed by 1 base and the J gene end by 5 bases; junction bases not matched to a gene: 9. CDR3 in amino acids: CASSQAGTTRGDTQYF. In DNA, the CDR3 is TGTGCCAGCAGCCAAGCCGGGACTACCCGAGGAGATACGCAGTATTTT.

The chain couples TRBV18 to TRBJ2-1, with TRBD2 matching over 13 bases. This CDR3 region has 16 residues. V lost 4 bases to trimming and J lost 6 bases; unmatched junction nucleotides: 6. The germline CDR1 and CDR2 sequences are KGHSH and LQKENI. The CDR3 region has the DNA TGTGCCAGCTCACACCAAAGGACTAGCGGGAGCAATGAGCAGTTCTTC. Amino acid sequence: CASSHQRTSGSNEQFF.

This clonotype was seen many times. The chain combines TRBV6-2 or TRBV6-3 with TRBJ2-3, with no clear D. The germline CDR1 and CDR2 sequences are MNHEY and SVGEGT. CDR3 length: 15 residues. V was pared by 0 bases and J by 2 bases, with 9 bases between. The CDR3 protein is CASSYSSRNTDTQYF. Written as DNA, the CDR3 is TGTGCCAGCAGTTACTCGAGTAGGAACACAGATACGCAGTATTTT.

Note on this clonotype: This sequence may be a read error, since a much larger clone differs from it by one base. The chain joins TRBV29-1 to TRBJ2-1; D unresolved. The DNA matches TRBJ2-7 better at its end, which makes the J call doubtful. Germline-derived CDR1 and CDR2 are SQVTM and ANQGSEA. The CDR3 has 12 amino acids. CDR3 nucleotide sequence: TGCAGCGTTGAAGTGGTCGTGAATGAGCAGTACTTC. Its translation is CSVEVVVNEQYF.

This chain connects TRBV5-1 to TRBJ2-3; D is unclear. The ends were cut back, 0 bases at V and 1 base at J, with 9 bases in the middle. This CDR3 region has 15 residues. Germline lookup yields CDR1 SGHRS and CDR2 YFSETQ. CDR3 sequence: CASSLVDFGTDTQYF. CDR3 in DNA: TGCGCCAGCAGCTTGGTAGACTTCGGCACAGATACGCAGTATTTT.

This chain links TRBV5-1 with TRBJ1-1; D is ambiguous. The germline gives CDR1 SGHRS, CDR2 YFSETQ. Trimming stripped 10 bases from V and 1 base from J, with 11 bases between. CDR3 size: 12 residues. The CDR3 region has the DNA TGCGCCTCTGGTCCAGGGAACACTGAAGCTTTCTTT. It codes for CASGPGNTEAFF.

The chain combines TRBV29-1 with TRBJ2-3, with no clear D. Trimming took off 1 base at V and 0 bases at J, with 8 bases between the two ends. This CDR3 has 14 amino acids. Germline V CDR1 and CDR2: SQVTM, ANQGSEA. The CDR3 loop reads CSVEADGSTDTQYF. The CDR3 DNA sequence: TGCAGCGTTGAAGCGGACGGAAGCACAGATACGCAGTATTTT.

V gene TRBV20-1 combines with J gene TRBJ2-7, with D perhaps TRBD1 or TRBD2 (5 bases each). V lost 5 bases to trimming and J lost 7 bases, with 12 bases between them. Germline V gives CDR1 DFQATT, CDR2 SNEGSKA (reference sequence). CDR3 length equals 11 residues. For the CDR3, the DNA is TGCAGTGCTCGGGACGAAGGGGAGCAGTACTTC. Translating gives CSARDEGEQYF.

This clonotype was recorded many times. The V gene is TRBV7-2, the J gene TRBJ1-1; the match to TRBD1 covers 9 bases. With V trimmed by 5 bases and J by 5 bases, 6 bases remained unmatched. CDR3 length: 14 residues. The V gene's germline CDR1 is SGHTA and CDR2 FQGNSA. The CDR3 DNA sequence: TGTGCCAGCAGCCAAAGACAGGGGGAAACTGAAGCTTTCTTT. Amino acids: CASSQRQGETEAFF.

The chain employs TRBV27 and TRBJ2-5; TRBD1 might be the D (6 bases). This CDR3 has 16 residues. V was pared by 5 bases and J by 1 base, with 17 bases between. CDR1 is MNHEY, CDR2 SMNVEV, per germline (reference sequence). The CDR3 DNA follows: TGTGCCAGCAGTCCCGGGACACCTACCTTCCAAGAGACCCAGTACTTC. Protein product: CASSPGTPTFQETQYF.

This clonotype was recorded a few times. The chain is built from TRBV20-1 and TRBJ2-5, with 7 bases identical to TRBD2. V lost 0 bases, J lost 4 bases, and 8 bases stayed unmatched. Germline V gives CDR1 DFQATT, CDR2 SNEGSKA (reference sequence). The CDR3 spans 15 residues. The CDR3, as DNA: TGCAGTGCTAGAGACCCCGGGACTACAGGAGAGACCCAGTACTTC. Translated, it gives CSARDPGTTGETQYF.

V gene TRBV7-2 combines with J gene TRBJ2-1, with a weak D call TRBD2 (6 bases). Between the trimmed V and J ends, which lost 5 bases and 3 bases, there was a span of 17 bases. Looked up from germline, CDR1 is SGHTA and CDR2 is FQGNSA. The CDR3 is 16 amino acids. The CDR3 protein is CASSLGAGLGYNEQFF. The CDR3 DNA reads TGTGCCAGCAGCCTCGGGGCGGGGCTTGGCTACAATGAGCAGTTCTTC.

This clonotype occurred a few times. This chain uses TRBV5-6 with TRBJ2-7, with D perhaps TRBD1 (5 bases). Germline values: CDR1 SGHDT, CDR2 YYEEEE. This CDR3 region has 12 residues. V was clipped by 4 bases and J by 3 bases, with 8 bases between them. CDR3 protein: CASSPGHYEQYF. The DNA for the CDR3 is TGTGCCAGCAGCCCTGGACACTACGAGCAGTACTTC.